This T cell receptor beta chain was obtained from a study of cytomegalovirus exposure and HLA in healthy donors. Turning to the study itself: Per a later analysis, the roughly 670 first-cohort and 120 validation repertoires shared one platform.

Separate from the roughly 610-subject first cohort, the roughly 120-subject validation cohort was the one that the donors belonged to. The method was immunoSEQ multiplex PCR; TCRdb's version includes in-frame clones alone and lacks a portion of them. Of approximately 300,000 clones detected, about nine tenths appear once; the ten largest clones hold 1% to 1.5%. CDR3 size: 13 residues. From germline, CDR1 is GTSNPN and CDR2 SVGIG (reference sequence). Trimming left V 5 bases short and J 5 bases short, with 13 bases between. Comments on this clone: Its antigen is not known.

General observations from the study: Reports showed the classifier diagnosing cytomegalovirus status with high specificity and sensitivity.

The rearrangement uses TRBV30 and TRBJ2-4, with a possible D match to TRBD2 (6 bases). This clonotype was obtained from a woman in her 30s in good health and CMV-seropositive. Sequenced: PBMCs. DNA for the CDR3: TGTGCCTGGGAAAAGGAGGGGCAAAACATTCAGTACTTC. It is translated as CAWEKEGQNIQYF.